This T cell receptor (beta chain) was captured in a study of blood T cells in healthy people across ages. The study's findings and limits: Measured against age, TCR beta diversity per million T cells decreased in a roughly linear manner.

This clonotype was counted only a few times. The antigen is undetermined. Alongside a J-beta primer mix, a sample-barcoded 5' primer served in a second PCR lasting roughly 6 to 11 cycles. MiXCR, run by TCRdb on the 5' RACE reads, gives a single entry per CDR3 protein. The sample includes fewer than 2,000,000 distinct CDR3 sequences, roughly 43% seen only once; the top ten take more than 20%. In germline, CDR1 is MNHEY, CDR2 SVGAGI. Trimming removed 0 bases from V and 0 bases from J, with 15 bases in between. This CDR3 spans 17 amino acids. The TCR was taken from a human donor in good health. Sample: blood. The V call is TRBV6-5, the J call TRBJ2-7; tentative D call: TRBD1 (5 bases). CDR3 residues: CASSYSKWGTDSYEQYF. The DNA of the CDR3 is TGTGCCAGCAGTTACTCTAAGTGGGGCACCGACTCCTACGAGCAGTACTTC.